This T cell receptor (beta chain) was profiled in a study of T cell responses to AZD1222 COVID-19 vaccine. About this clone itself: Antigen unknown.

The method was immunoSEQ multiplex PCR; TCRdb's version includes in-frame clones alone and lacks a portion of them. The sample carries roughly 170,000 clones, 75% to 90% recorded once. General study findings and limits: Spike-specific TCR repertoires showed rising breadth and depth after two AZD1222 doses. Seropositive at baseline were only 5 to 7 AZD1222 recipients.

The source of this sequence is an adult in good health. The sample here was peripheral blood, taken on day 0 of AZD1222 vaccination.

The CDR3 region is CASSLESGSYNEQFF. The CDR3 DNA follows: TGCGCCAGCAGCCTGGAAAGTGGATCCTACAATGAGCAGTTCTTC. The V and J genes are TRBV4-1 and TRBJ2-1; no firm D call. The CDR3 runs 15 residues. Germline V gene data show CDR1 as MGHRA and CDR2 as YSYEKL. V lost 4 bases and J lost 1, with 11 bases in between.